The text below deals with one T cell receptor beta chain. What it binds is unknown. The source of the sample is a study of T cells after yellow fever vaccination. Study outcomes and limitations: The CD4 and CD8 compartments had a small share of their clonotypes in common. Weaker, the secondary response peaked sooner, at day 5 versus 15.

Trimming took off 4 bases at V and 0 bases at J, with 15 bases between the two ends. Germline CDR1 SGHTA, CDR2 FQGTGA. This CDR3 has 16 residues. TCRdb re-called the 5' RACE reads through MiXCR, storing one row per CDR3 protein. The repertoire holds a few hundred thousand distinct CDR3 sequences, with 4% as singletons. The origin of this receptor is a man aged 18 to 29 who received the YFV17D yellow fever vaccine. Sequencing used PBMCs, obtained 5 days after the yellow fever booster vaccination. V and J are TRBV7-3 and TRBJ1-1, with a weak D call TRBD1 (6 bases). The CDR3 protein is CASSSDPGHLNTEAFF. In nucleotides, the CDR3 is TGTGCCAGCAGCTCCGATCCGGGACATTTGAACACTGAAGCTTTCTTT.